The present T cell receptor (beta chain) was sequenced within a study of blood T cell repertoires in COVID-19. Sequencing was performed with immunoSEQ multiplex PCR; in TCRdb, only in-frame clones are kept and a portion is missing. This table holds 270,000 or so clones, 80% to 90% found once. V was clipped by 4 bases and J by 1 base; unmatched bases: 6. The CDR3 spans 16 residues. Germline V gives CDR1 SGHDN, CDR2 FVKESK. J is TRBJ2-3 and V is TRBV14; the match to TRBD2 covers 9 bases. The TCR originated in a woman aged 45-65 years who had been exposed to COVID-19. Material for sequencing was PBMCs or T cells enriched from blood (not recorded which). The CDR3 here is CASSPSSGVGTDTQYF. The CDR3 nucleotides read TGTGCCAGCAGCCCTTCTAGCGGGGTGGGCACAGATACGCAGTATTTT.